Sequencing of this T cell receptor (beta chain) was carried out in a study of cytomegalovirus exposure and HLA in healthy donors. For the study at large: Of all 400 or so donors who were genotyped, 81% belonged to the Caucasian-associated ancestry cluster.

The CDR3 has 14 residues. The germline V gene has CDR1 MNHEY and CDR2 SVGAGI. Trimming took 2 bases from V and 4 from J, leaving 9 bases between them. The PCR used 60 Vbeta and 13 Jbeta primers. Using immunoSEQ multiplex PCR, the repertoire was profiled, and TCRdb retains in-frame clones only, with some absent. Of 95,000 to 150,000 clones listed, over 70% are singletons. Study-wide results and limits: Some TCR beta chains (more than 150 of them) were listed as cytomegalovirus-associated. Despite most TCR sequences being rare, some public TCRs occurred in many donors.

Comment on this clone: The antigen is not known.

This sequence joins TRBV6-5 and TRBJ2-4; possible D gene TRBD1, 6 bases. The sequencing sample was made of PBMCs. The clonotype was recovered from a man aged 40-49 years in good health and CMV-seropositive. In DNA form, the CDR3 reads TGTGCCAGCAGTTACCCCGGACAGAAAAACATTCAGTACTTC. Its protein product is CASSYPGQKNIQYF.